Listed below are T cell receptor beta chains from one sample, sequenced in a study of blood T cell repertoires in COVID-19. The table came from immunoSEQ multiplex PCR; TCRdb's copy has only in-frame clones and leaves some out. In the table there are fewer than 700,000 clones, about 89% of which are singletons. Sequencing was carried out using peripheral blood. These receptors came from a woman aged 45-65 years with COVID-19, enrolled during active disease. CDR3s include the opening cysteine and the closing phenylalanine or tryptophan. A D gene is named only where the DNA matches it firmly. Clone size is stated in some rows and not others, as once, few, many or a class when expanded.

v_gene: TRBV13
d_gene: .
j_gene: TRBJ2-5
abundance: few
CDR3nt: TGTGCCAGCAGCTCTTCGTTATGGGGGCCACAAGAGACCCAGTACTTC
CDR3aa: CASSSSLWGPQETQYF

v_gene: TRBV9
d_gene: .
j_gene: TRBJ2-5
abundance: .
CDR3nt: TGTGCCAGCAGCGTAGGCCGGGGGGCGCGAGAGGAGACCCAGTACTTC
CDR3aa: CASSVGRGAREETQYF

v_gene: TRBV6-5
d_gene: .
j_gene: TRBJ1-1
abundance: few
CDR3nt: TGTGCCAGCAGTTACGGGGAGGGGAACACTGAAGCTTTCTTT
CDR3aa: CASSYGEGNTEAFF

v_gene: TRBV9
d_gene: TRBD1
j_gene: TRBJ1-1
abundance: .
CDR3nt: TGTGCCAGCAGCGGGCCCCAGGGGGAGGAGAACACTGAAGCTTTCTTT
CDR3aa: CASSGPQGEENTEAFF

v_gene: TRBV24-1
d_gene: TRBD1
j_gene: TRBJ1-5
abundance: .
CDR3nt: TGTGCCACCAGTGCCCCGGGACAGACACAGCCCCAGCATTTT
CDR3aa: CATSAPGQTQPQHF

v_gene: TRBV7-9
d_gene: TRBD1
j_gene: TRBJ2-1
abundance: .
CDR3nt: TGTGCCAGCAGACATACGGACAGGTTATCACACAATGAGCAGTTCTTC
CDR3aa: CASRHTDRLSHNEQFF

v_gene: TRBV9
d_gene: .
j_gene: TRBJ2-1
abundance: .
CDR3nt: TGTGCCAGCAGCGTAGTTAGGGGATCCTACAATGAGCAGTTCTTC
CDR3aa: CASSVVRGSYNEQFF

v_gene: TRBV19
d_gene: TRBD1
j_gene: TRBJ1-2
abundance: .
CDR3nt: TGTGCCAGTAGTGTCCAGGGGGCAGGAGGCTACACCTTC
CDR3aa: CASSVQGAGGYTF

v_gene: TRBV3-1/TRBV3-2
d_gene: .
j_gene: TRBJ1-1
abundance: few
CDR3nt: TGTGCCAGCAGCCTCAGGGACTCCGGGGCTTTCTTT
CDR3aa: CASSLRDSGAFF

v_gene: TRBV5-1
d_gene: .
j_gene: TRBJ1-1
abundance: .
CDR3nt: TGCGCCAGCAGCTGGACAGCCGTGAACACTGAAGCTTTCTTT
CDR3aa: CASSWTAVNTEAFF

v_gene: TRBV6-5
d_gene: .
j_gene: TRBJ2-7
abundance: .
CDR3nt: TGTGCCAGCAGTTACTCGAGTTCCGGAGGGGAGCAGTACTTC
CDR3aa: CASSYSSSGGEQYF

v_gene: TRBV19
d_gene: .
j_gene: TRBJ1-5
abundance: .
CDR3nt: TGTGCCAGTAGTATAGTAGTGAGGCAGCCCCAGCATTTT
CDR3aa: CASSIVVRQPQHF

v_gene: TRBV9
d_gene: .
j_gene: TRBJ1-1
abundance: .
CDR3nt: TGTGCCAGCAGCGTAGGGACAGCGAACACTGAAGCTTTCTTT
CDR3aa: CASSVGTANTEAFF

v_gene: TRBV2
d_gene: TRBD1
j_gene: TRBJ1-5
abundance: .
CDR3nt: TGTGCCAGCAGCATGGACAGGGGACATCAGCCCCAGCATTTT
CDR3aa: CASSMDRGHQPQHF

v_gene: TRBV28
d_gene: TRBD1
j_gene: TRBJ1-3
abundance: .
CDR3nt: TGTGCCAGCAGCTACGCGGGACAGGGGGGTGGAAACACCATATATTTT
CDR3aa: CASSYAGQGGGNTIYF

v_gene: TRBV4-1
d_gene: TRBD1
j_gene: TRBJ2-2
abundance: once
CDR3nt: TGCGCCAGCAGTCCCCTTTATCCCAGGGGGCAGGGCGGGGAGCTGTTTTTT
CDR3aa: CASSPLYPRGQGGELFF

v_gene: TRBV7-9
d_gene: .
j_gene: TRBJ2-7
abundance: once
CDR3nt: TGTGCCAGCAGCTTATCCAGACTGCGACACAGCCCCTCGGGGAACGAGCAGTACTTC
CDR3aa: CASSLSRLRHSPSGNEQYF

v_gene: TRBV6-1
d_gene: .
j_gene: TRBJ2-1
abundance: .
CDR3nt: TGTGCCAGCAGTGAAGACAGGGTTTCCTACAATGAGCAGTTCTTC
CDR3aa: CASSEDRVSYNEQFF

v_gene: TRBV2
d_gene: .
j_gene: TRBJ1-6
abundance: .
CDR3nt: TGTGCCAGCAGTGACCTCCCAGAGCGAAACAATTCACCCCTCCACTTT
CDR3aa: CASSDLPERNNSPLHF

v_gene: TRBV2
d_gene: .
j_gene: TRBJ1-2
abundance: .
CDR3nt: TGTGCCAGCAGAGGGGCTAGGTATGGCTACACCTTC
CDR3aa: CASRGARYGYTF

v_gene: TRBV28
d_gene: .
j_gene: TRBJ2-3
abundance: .
CDR3nt: TGTGCCAGCAGTTTAAGGGACACTGGGTTATCAGATACGCAGTATTTT
CDR3aa: CASSLRDTGLSDTQYF

v_gene: TRBV10-1
d_gene: .
j_gene: TRBJ1-3
abundance: .
CDR3nt: TGCGCCAGCAGTGACTTTAGGGAGCCTGGAAACACCATATATTTT
CDR3aa: CASSDFREPGNTIYF

v_gene: TRBV5-4
d_gene: .
j_gene: TRBJ1-2
abundance: .
CDR3nt: TGTGCCAGCAGCCTGGGACATAACTATGGCTACACCTTC
CDR3aa: CASSLGHNYGYTF

v_gene: TRBV19
d_gene: TRBD1
j_gene: TRBJ2-7
abundance: .
CDR3nt: TGTGCCAGTAGTCTCGACAGGGCCTACGAGCAGTACTTC
CDR3aa: CASSLDRAYEQYF

v_gene: TRBV2
d_gene: .
j_gene: TRBJ2-7
abundance: .
CDR3nt: TGTGCCAGCAGTGAACAGGGGTTCTCCTACGAGCAGTACTTC
CDR3aa: CASSEQGFSYEQYF

v_gene: TRBV19
d_gene: .
j_gene: TRBJ2-1
abundance: .
CDR3nt: TGTGCCAGTAGTACCCAGGGGCAGGATGAGCAGTTCTTC
CDR3aa: CASSTQGQDEQFF

v_gene: TRBV7-8
d_gene: TRBD1
j_gene: TRBJ2-3
abundance: .
CDR3nt: TGTGCCAGCAGCTTAGGGACAGGCGCTAGCACAGATACGCAGTATTTT
CDR3aa: CASSLGTGASTDTQYF

v_gene: TRBV6-5
d_gene: .
j_gene: TRBJ1-2
abundance: .
CDR3nt: TGTGCCAGCAGACCCGGACAGAACTATGGCTACACCTTC
CDR3aa: CASRPGQNYGYTF

v_gene: TRBV4-1
d_gene: .
j_gene: TRBJ1-1
abundance: .
CDR3nt: TGCGCCAGCAGGACCCCAGGGAGGGGCCATGAACAGGAGATAGAAGCTTTCTTT
CDR3aa: CASRTPGRGHEQEIEAFF

v_gene: TRBV5-1
d_gene: TRBD1
j_gene: TRBJ1-2
abundance: .
CDR3nt: TGCGCCAGCAGGGTGGGACAGCCCGATGGCTACACCTTC
CDR3aa: CASRVGQPDGYTF

v_gene: TRBV5-1
d_gene: .
j_gene: TRBJ2-3
abundance: .
CDR3nt: TGCGCCAGCAGCTCCCAGACAGGTGTGGCGGATACGCAGTATTTT
CDR3aa: CASSSQTGVADTQYF

v_gene: TRBV27
d_gene: .
j_gene: TRBJ2-7
abundance: .
CDR3nt: TGTGCCAGCAGTTTTAAGGACAGCTCCTACGAGCAGTACTTC
CDR3aa: CASSFKDSSYEQYF

v_gene: TRBV5-1
d_gene: .
j_gene: TRBJ2-1
abundance: .
CDR3nt: TGCGCCAGCAGCGTATTCGGGAGAGACTACAATGAGCAGTTCTTC
CDR3aa: CASSVFGRDYNEQFF

v_gene: TRBV7-9
d_gene: .
j_gene: TRBJ1-1
abundance: .
CDR3nt: TGTGCCAGCAGCTTAGCTGAGCAGGGTGTGACTTTCTTT
CDR3aa: CASSLAEQGVTFF

v_gene: TRBV4-1
d_gene: .
j_gene: TRBJ1-5
abundance: few
CDR3nt: TGCGCCAGCAGCCAGGCCAGGATGGGTCAGCCCCAGCATTTT
CDR3aa: CASSQARMGQPQHF

v_gene: TRBV5-6
d_gene: TRBD1
j_gene: TRBJ1-2
abundance: .
CDR3nt: TGTGCCAGCAGCCCCGGGACAGGGGCGCCCGAAGGTGGCTACACCTTC
CDR3aa: CASSPGTGAPEGGYTF

v_gene: TRBV21-1
d_gene: .
j_gene: TRBJ1-5
abundance: .
CDR3nt: TGTGCCAGCAGCAAAGCCCCGGGTGGTCAGCCCCAGCATTTT
CDR3aa: CASSKAPGGQPQHF

v_gene: TRBV9
d_gene: .
j_gene: TRBJ1-6
abundance: .
CDR3nt: TGTGCCAGCAGCGTAATTGGGGGCAGCACCCTCCACTTT
CDR3aa: CASSVIGGSTLHF

v_gene: TRBV10-1
d_gene: .
j_gene: TRBJ2-5
abundance: once
CDR3nt: TGCGCCAGCAGTCCGGGGGACCAAGAGACCCAGTACTTC
CDR3aa: CASSPGDQETQYF

v_gene: TRBV2
d_gene: TRBD1
j_gene: TRBJ1-1
abundance: .
CDR3nt: TGTGCCAGCCTAAGACAGGGGAACACTGAAGCTTTCTTT
CDR3aa: CASLRQGNTEAFF

v_gene: TRBV11-3
d_gene: TRBD1
j_gene: TRBJ2-2
abundance: few
CDR3nt: TGTGCCAGCAGCCCCCAAGGGGGCCCGAGCACCGGGGAGCTGTTTTTT
CDR3aa: CASSPQGGPSTGELFF

v_gene: TRBV19
d_gene: TRBD1
j_gene: TRBJ2-3
abundance: .
CDR3nt: TGTGCCAGTAGTCAAGGACAGGGCCGGGATACGCAGTATTTT
CDR3aa: CASSQGQGRDTQYF

v_gene: TRBV7-9
d_gene: TRBD2
j_gene: TRBJ2-7
abundance: .
CDR3nt: TGTGCCAGCAGCTCAGGACTAGCGTCTGGCGAGCAGTACTTC
CDR3aa: CASSSGLASGEQYF

v_gene: TRBV3-1/TRBV3-2
d_gene: TRBD2
j_gene: TRBJ2-5
abundance: once
CDR3nt: TGTGCCAGCAGCCCGGACGGGGTGAGCGGGGAGGAAGAGACCCAGTACTTC
CDR3aa: CASSPDGVSGEEETQYF

v_gene: TRBV18
d_gene: .
j_gene: TRBJ1-2
abundance: .
CDR3nt: TGTGCCAGCTCACCAACAGGGAAGGAAGATGGCTACACCTTC
CDR3aa: CASSPTGKEDGYTF

v_gene: TRBV5-1
d_gene: TRBD1
j_gene: TRBJ1-2
abundance: .
CDR3nt: TGCGCCAGCAGCTTGGAACGGACAGGGAAGGACTACACCTTC
CDR3aa: CASSLERTGKDYTF

v_gene: TRBV7-8
d_gene: TRBD1
j_gene: TRBJ1-2
abundance: .
CDR3nt: TGTGCCAGCAGCCTCACAGGGGATGGCTACACCTTC
CDR3aa: CASSLTGDGYTF

v_gene: TRBV18
d_gene: .
j_gene: TRBJ2-3
abundance: once
CDR3nt: TGTGCCAGCTCACCGTTGCGGCTAGTCACAGATACGCAGTATTTT
CDR3aa: CASSPLRLVTDTQYF

v_gene: TRBV11-2
d_gene: .
j_gene: TRBJ2-5
abundance: .
CDR3nt: TGTGCCAGCAGCTCACCTAGAAGTGGGGGGAACCAAGAGACCCAGTACTTC
CDR3aa: CASSSPRSGGNQETQYF

v_gene: TRBV11-2
d_gene: .
j_gene: TRBJ2-7
abundance: .
CDR3nt: TGTGCCAGCAGCTTCCCTTCCTACGAGCAGTACTTC
CDR3aa: CASSFPSYEQYF

v_gene: TRBV11-2
d_gene: .
j_gene: TRBJ2-2
abundance: .
CDR3nt: TGTGCCAGCAGCTTACAGTGGACCGGGGAGCTGTTTTTT
CDR3aa: CASSLQWTGELFF

v_gene: TRBV6-4
d_gene: .
j_gene: TRBJ2-7
abundance: .
CDR3nt: TGTGCCAGCAGTCCCCCAGACGAGCAGTACTTC
CDR3aa: CASSPPDEQYF

v_gene: TRBV5-4
d_gene: TRBD1
j_gene: TRBJ2-7
abundance: .
CDR3nt: TGTGCCAGCAGCTCAAACCCCGGGACAGGGGTAGAGCAGTACTTC
CDR3aa: CASSSNPGTGVEQYF

v_gene: TRBV11-2
d_gene: .
j_gene: TRBJ1-4
abundance: .
CDR3nt: TGTGCCAGCAGCTTAGATCAGAGGAAACTGTTTTTT
CDR3aa: CASSLDQRKLFF

v_gene: TRBV19
d_gene: .
j_gene: TRBJ1-6
abundance: .
CDR3nt: TGTGCCAGTAGTTCCCCTTTGTCCCGGACTGGGGAGTATTCACCCCTCCACTTT
CDR3aa: CASSSPLSRTGEYSPLHF

v_gene: TRBV5-4
d_gene: TRBD1
j_gene: TRBJ1-4
abundance: .
CDR3nt: TGTGCCAGCAGCTTGGCCACAGGGGCAACTAATGAAAAACTGTTTTTT
CDR3aa: CASSLATGATNEKLFF

v_gene: TRBV30
d_gene: TRBD1
j_gene: TRBJ2-7
abundance: .
CDR3nt: TGTGCCTGGACCGGGGACAGGGCGTACGAGCAGTACTTC
CDR3aa: CAWTGDRAYEQYF